This is a list of T cell receptor beta chains from one sample in a study of graft-versus-host responses after intestinal transplantation. Method: immunoSEQ multiplex PCR; TCRdb's copy keeps in-frame clones and lacks some. The top ten hold approximately 1% of the sample, which has around 100,000 clones, 85% to 95% seen once. These receptors have no identified antigens. The material was unstimulated CD8+ T cells sorted from spleen or lymph node cells, obtained before transplant. The receptor set was obtained from a human donor who was the organ donor for an intestinal transplant. Both conserved end residues are part of each CDR3. A D gene is named only where the DNA matches it firmly. Some rows mark clone size as missing; the rest say once, few, many or name a class of expanded clone.

v_call,d_call,j_call,clone_size,cdr3_aa,cdr3_nt
TRBV5-1,NA,TRBJ2-7,NA,CASSLGRRSYEQYF,TGCGCCAGCAGCTTGGGGAGGAGATCCTACGAGCAGTACTTC
TRBV27,NA,TRBJ1-2,NA,CASSSLPLQSYGYTF,TGTGCCAGCAGTTCCCTCCCCCTACAGAGCTATGGCTACACCTTC
TRBV9,NA,TRBJ2-3,NA,CASSPRGTDTQYF,TGTGCCAGCAGCCCCAGGGGCACAGATACGCAGTATTTT
TRBV27,TRBD2,TRBJ2-7,NA,CASSLRLAAPYEQYF,TGTGCCAGCAGTTTGCGACTAGCGGCCCCCTACGAGCAGTACTTC
TRBV28,TRBD2,TRBJ2-3,NA,CASSLTSGGISTDTQYF,TGTGCCAGCAGTTTAACTAGCGGGGGGATTAGCACAGATACGCAGTATTTT
TRBV19,NA,TRBJ2-1,NA,CASSPAAGYNEQFF,TGTGCCAGTAGTCCTGCAGCGGGTTACAATGAGCAGTTCTTC
TRBV4-1,NA,TRBJ1-5,NA,CASSQDRFRGRQPQHF,TGCGCCAGCAGCCAAGATCGATTCAGGGGTCGACAGCCCCAGCATTTT
TRBV7-9,NA,TRBJ2-2,NA,CASSFESGELFF,TGTGCCAGCAGCTTTGAGAGCGGGGAGCTGTTTTTT
TRBV7-9,TRBD1,TRBJ2-6,NA,CASTQYPGQGTSGANVLTF,TGTGCCAGCACTCAATACCCGGGACAGGGAACCTCTGGGGCCAACGTCCTGACTTTC
TRBV9,NA,TRBJ1-2,NA,CASSVEVWPGSYGYTF,TGTGCCAGCAGCGTAGAGGTCTGGCCGGGGAGTTATGGCTACACCTTC
TRBV30,NA,TRBJ2-5,NA,CAWSRLVWETQYF,TGTGCCTGGAGCAGACTAGTGTGGGAGACCCAGTACTTC
TRBV25-1,TRBD1,TRBJ1-1,NA,CASSEGTGYDPEAFF,TGTGCCAGCAGTGAAGGGACAGGGTATGACCCCGAAGCTTTCTTT
TRBV4-1,TRBD1,TRBJ2-3,NA,CASSRGQGVDTQYF,TGCGCCAGCAGCCGGGGACAGGGGGTAGATACGCAGTATTTT
TRBV11-2,TRBD1,TRBJ2-5,NA,CASSWTGWDQYF,TGTGCCAGCAGCTGGACAGGGTGGGACCAGTACTTC
TRBV6-5,TRBD1,TRBJ1-1,NA,CASSTPGQADTEAFF,TGTGCCAGCAGTACCCCGGGACAGGCAGACACTGAAGCTTTCTTT
TRBV28,NA,TRBJ1-4,NA,CASSLYPGATNEKLFF,TGTGCCAGCAGTTTATATCCCGGAGCAACTAATGAAAAACTGTTTTTT
TRBV4-1,TRBD1,TRBJ2-7,once,CASSPWGRGYEQYF,TGCGCCAGCAGCCCCTGGGGCAGGGGGTACGAGCAGTACTTC
TRBV5-5,TRBD1,TRBJ1-5,NA,CASSLAPDRVGNQPQHF,TGTGCCAGCAGCTTGGCTCCCGACAGGGTCGGCAATCAGCCCCAGCATTTT
TRBV15,TRBD2,TRBJ2-7,NA,CATSRDRASGLYEQYF,TGTGCCACCAGCAGAGATAGGGCTAGCGGGCTCTACGAGCAGTACTTC
TRBV5-4,TRBD1,TRBJ2-5,NA,CASSLTGAPETQYF,TGTGCCAGCAGCCTAACAGGGGCCCCAGAGACCCAGTACTTC
TRBV6-5,TRBD2,TRBJ2-5,NA,CASSYSQLAAQETQYF,TGTGCCAGCAGTTACTCGCAACTAGCGGCCCAAGAGACCCAGTACTTC
TRBV7-2,NA,TRBJ1-5,NA,CASSLESIQPQHF,TGTGCCAGCAGCTTAGAGTCAATCCAGCCCCAGCATTTT
TRBV4-2,NA,TRBJ1-1,once,CASSPMGGTEAFF,TGTGCCAGCAGCCCGATGGGGGGCACTGAAGCTTTCTTT
TRBV5-1,TRBD2,TRBJ2-7,NA,CASSSIAGDEQYF,TGCGCCAGCAGCTCGATAGCGGGAGACGAGCAGTACTTC
TRBV27,NA,TRBJ2-7,NA,CASSKVDSYEQYF,TGTGCCAGCAGCAAAGTAGACTCCTACGAGCAGTACTTC
TRBV10-3,NA,TRBJ2-1,NA,CAISGDDSGEQFF,TGTGCCATCAGTGGGGACGATAGCGGTGAGCAGTTCTTC
TRBV6-4,NA,TRBJ1-4,NA,CATIRRGISTLFF,TGTGCCACCATACGTAGGGGGATTTCGACACTGTTTTTT
TRBV7-8,NA,TRBJ2-7,NA,CASSLVGEYEQYF,TGTGCCAGCAGCTTAGTGGGGGAATACGAGCAGTACTTC
TRBV9,TRBD1,TRBJ2-4,once,CASSGQGNIQYF,TGTGCCAGCAGCGGACAGGGAAACATTCAGTACTTC
TRBV5-8,NA,TRBJ1-2,once,CASSLEMGSYTF,TGTGCCAGCAGCTTGGAGATGGGGAGCTACACCTTC
TRBV5-4,TRBD2,TRBJ2-2,NA,CASSFAGGGTGELFF,TGTGCCAGCAGCTTTGCGGGAGGGGGGACCGGGGAGCTGTTTTTT
TRBV13,NA,TRBJ2-1,NA,CASSLDGSYNEQFF,TGTGCCAGCAGCTTAGACGGTTCCTACAATGAGCAGTTCTTC
TRBV7-6,NA,TRBJ1-2,once,CASSATGQGGYTF,TGTGCCAGCAGCGCCACAGGGCAGGGGGGCTACACCTTC
TRBV29-1,NA,TRBJ1-1,NA,CSVPGATEAFF,TGCAGCGTGCCCGGGGCCACTGAAGCTTTCTTT
TRBV9,NA,TRBJ2-3,once,CASSVEGAADTQYF,TGTGCCAGCAGCGTAGAAGGGGCGGCAGATACGCAGTATTTT
TRBV27,NA,TRBJ2-7,NA,CASSLYSGPPYEQYF,TGTGCCAGCAGTTTATACTCCGGACCTCCCTACGAGCAGTACTTC
TRBV10-3,TRBD1,TRBJ1-1,once,CATQFGDRIVSVGTEAFF,TGTGCCACCCAATTTGGGGACAGGATCGTATCGGTCGGCACTGAAGCTTTCTTT
TRBV5-4,TRBD2,TRBJ2-2,NA,CASSWGGDTGELFF,TGTGCCAGCAGCTGGGGGGGAGACACCGGGGAGCTGTTTTTT
TRBV6-5,NA,TRBJ2-7,NA,CASSYGHGVYEQYF,TGTGCCAGCAGTTACGGCCACGGAGTTTACGAGCAGTACTTC
TRBV10-2,NA,TRBJ2-1,NA,CASRRAYNEQFF,TGCGCCAGCAGGAGGGCCTACAATGAGCAGTTCTTC
TRBV6-5,NA,TRBJ1-2,NA,CASRDTGTYGGYTF,TGTGCCAGCAGGGACACAGGCACCTATGGTGGCTACACCTTC
TRBV19,TRBD1,TRBJ2-7,NA,CASSSGTGGYEQYF,TGTGCCAGTAGTTCCGGGACAGGGGGCTACGAGCAGTACTTC
TRBV27,NA,TRBJ2-5,NA,CASSLTAVWLGQETQYF,TGTGCCAGCAGTTTGACAGCGGTTTGGCTGGGTCAAGAGACCCAGTACTTC